One and the same sample provided the 10 T cell receptor beta chains below, sequenced in a study of CD8 T cells in ankylosing spondylitis. General study results and limits: Ankylosing spondylitis blood appeared to be characterized by a TCR beta motif of about eight highly homologous variants.

A single record per CDR3 protein comes from TCRdb applying MiXCR to the 5' RACE reads. The sample has approximately 520,000 distinct CDR3 sequences, approximately 5% seen once. No antigen has been assigned to these receptors. The sequenced sample was blood, either unsorted or a sorted T cell fraction (not recorded which). Source of these receptors: a male donor with ankylosing spondylitis.

This clonotype was observed many times. The rearrangement links TRBV15 to TRBJ1-5; the D is unclear. Per the germline V gene, CDR1 is LNHNV and CDR2 is YYDKDF (reference sequence). The CDR3 contains 15 residues. Trimming left V 2 bases short and J 8 bases short, with 16 bases between. CDR3 DNA sequence: TGTGCCACCAGCAGAACCGTCTCGATCGGGGAGCCCCAGCATTTT. It yields the protein CATSRTVSIGEPQHF.

The CDR3 protein is CASSSQATNEKLFF. CDR3 DNA sequence: TGTGCCAGCAGTTCACAAGCAACTAATGAAAAACTGTTTTTT. The V gene is TRBV6-5, the J gene TRBJ1-4, with no clear D. V dropped 4 bases and J dropped 0 bases, with 6 bases sitting between them. CDR3 length: 14 residues. Germline V gene sequence: CDR1 MNHEY, CDR2 SVGAGI.

This clonotype was observed many times. V usage is TRBV4-3 and J usage is TRBJ2-7; D call uncertain. Germline-derived CDR1 and CDR2 are LGHNA and YSLEER. CDR3 length equals 17 residues. V gave up 0 bases and J gave up 3 bases, with 18 bases separating them. CDR3 region: CASSQEWESNPYYEQYF. CDR3 bases: TGCGCCAGCAGCCAAGAATGGGAAAGCAACCCGTACTACGAGCAGTACTTC.

Many counts were recorded for this clonotype. The chain couples TRBV7-9 to TRBJ2-7; possible D gene TRBD2, 8 bases. This CDR3 has 17 amino acids. V lost 5 bases to trimming and J lost 8 bases, with 28 bases between them. Germline V gene sequence: CDR1 SEHNR, CDR2 FQNEAQ (reference sequence). The CDR3 DNA reads as TGTGCCAGCAGCGGGTCCGGGACAGCCGGGACTAGGTTTAAGCAGTACTTC. Translation: CASSGSGTAGTRFKQYF.

In this sample, this clonotype turned up many times. This rearrangement joins TRBV12-3 or TRBV12-4 to TRBJ1-3; D is undetermined. The length of the CDR3 is 12 residues. V gave up 8 bases and J gave up 4 bases, with 9 bases separating them. The CDR3 DNA sequence: TGTGCCAGCTCAGCTTTAGGAAACACCATATATTTT. The encoded protein is CASSALGNTIYF.

This clonotype was seen at least ten times. The chain recombines TRBV3-1 with TRBJ2-5; D possibly corresponds to TRBD2 (5 bases). The CDR3 runs 14 residues. From germline, CDR1 is LGHDT and CDR2 YNNKEL (reference sequence). Trimming took 1 base from V and 3 from J, leaving 9 bases between them. CDR3 residues: CASSQAAAEETQYF. CDR3 in DNA: TGTGCCAGCAGCCAAGCAGCGGCCGAAGAGACCCAGTACTTC.

This chain joins TRBV2 and TRBJ2-2; D uncertain. This CDR3 has 15 amino acids. CDR1 SNHLY and CDR2 FYNNEI come from the germline V gene. V lost 11 bases to trimming and J lost 2 bases, with 18 bases between them. CDR3 loop: CASTQELRNTGELFF. The CDR3 coding sequence is TGTGCCTCAACCCAAGAGTTAAGAAACACCGGGGAGCTGTTTTTT.

This clonotype showed up just a few times. The chain joins TRBV27 to TRBJ2-7; D uncertain. Germline CDR1 reads MNHEY; CDR2 reads SMNVEV (reference sequence). The CDR3 runs to 14 residues. V dropped 5 bases and J dropped 3 bases, with 14 bases sitting between them. CDR3 sequence reads: CASSPADPRYEQYF. For the CDR3, the DNA is TGTGCCAGCAGTCCCGCGGATCCTCGCTACGAGCAGTACTTC.

The V call is TRBV28, the J call TRBJ2-5; unclear D gene. The V end lost 5 bases, the J end lost 5 bases, and 18 bases lay between the germline ends. This CDR3 has 15 amino acids. Germline V lookup: CDR1 MDHEN, CDR2 SYDVKM. The CDR3 sequence: CASSRMGGVGETQYF. As DNA, the CDR3 is TGTGCCAGCAGTCGTATGGGTGGGGTGGGCGAGACCCAGTACTTC.

This clonotype was detected ten times or more. This chain joins TRBV7-2 and TRBJ1-2, with 7 bases aligning to TRBD1. Germline V CDR1 and CDR2: SGHTA, FQGNSA. J was trimmed by 2 bases and V by 2 bases; bases with no gene match: 2. The CDR3 extends over 14 amino acids. The CDR3, as DNA: TGTGCCAGCAGCTTAAACAGGGGCAACTATGGCTACACCTTC. Its protein is CASSLNRGNYGYTF.